This entry concerns a single T cell receptor beta chain. The record originates from a study of blood T cell repertoires in COVID-19. The overall study: From the United States, Italy and Spain came samples of acute and convalescent COVID-19. In each case, the material was cDNA or gDNA derived from T cells, B-cell-depleted T cells, or PBMCs.

One Seattle source followed patients from active infection through their disease course. Clones were read by immunoSEQ multiplex PCR, and TCRdb kept only the in-frame ones, dropping some. The profile covers tens of thousands of clones, with around 82% appearing a single time and around 2.9% taken by the ten largest. V was shortened by 7 bases and J by 12 bases, with 19 bases between the two germline ends. The length of the CDR3 is 13 residues. Germline-derived CDR1 and CDR2 are SEHNR and FQNEAQ (reference sequence). Sequences were obtained from peripheral blood. The chain employs TRBV7-9 and TRBJ2-1; D perhaps matches TRBD2 (5 bases). This TCR came from a woman of 80 years or more with COVID-19, enrolled during active disease. The CDR3 spells CASIHGSTGGQFF. The DNA for the CDR3 is TGTGCCAGCATCCACGGATCCACCGGAGGGCAGTTCTTC.